This is a list of T cell receptor beta chains from one sample in a study of OX40 agonist ivuxolimab in advanced cancers. The method was immunoSEQ multiplex PCR; TCRdb's version includes in-frame clones alone and lacks a portion of them. The data show 15,000 to 20,000 clones, with approximately 80% seen just once and roughly an eighth held by the top ten. This specimen was CD4+ or CD8+ T cells sorted from blood, taken in a trial of the OX40 agonist ivuxolimab. Every receptor here comes from an adult with an advanced solid tumor such as melanoma, head and neck, liver or kidney cancer. CDR3s include the opening cysteine and the closing phenylalanine or tryptophan. A D gene is named only where the DNA matches it firmly.

j_call: TRBJ2-1; v_call: TRBV30; d_call: TRBD1; cdr3_aa: CASGTGTYNEQFF
j_call: TRBJ1-4; v_call: TRBV27; d_call: .; cdr3_aa: CASSPSAPPGLTNEKLFF
j_call: TRBJ1-6; v_call: TRBV5-1; d_call: TRBD1; cdr3_aa: CASSFTGGYNSPLHF
j_call: TRBJ1-4; v_call: TRBV28; d_call: .; cdr3_aa: CASSSRVLGLFF
j_call: TRBJ2-2; v_call: TRBV27; d_call: .; cdr3_aa: CASSQFGGMGTGELFF
j_call: TRBJ2-1; v_call: TRBV7-2; d_call: .; cdr3_aa: CASSLAGARYSNEQFF
j_call: TRBJ1-4; v_call: TRBV6-1; d_call: .; cdr3_aa: CASSEWGSLPEKLFF
j_call: TRBJ2-2; v_call: TRBV5-1; d_call: TRBD2; cdr3_aa: CASSFSLAGSTGELFF
j_call: TRBJ1-5; v_call: TRBV19; d_call: .; cdr3_aa: CASTEVSNQPQHF
j_call: TRBJ2-5; v_call: TRBV10-2; d_call: .; cdr3_aa: CASRDQGETQYF
j_call: TRBJ2-7; v_call: TRBV7-2; d_call: .; cdr3_aa: CASSTGTRTSYEQYF
j_call: TRBJ1-5; v_call: TRBV4-1; d_call: TRBD1; cdr3_aa: CASSNGQGNSNQPQHF
j_call: TRBJ2-2; v_call: TRBV5-1; d_call: .; cdr3_aa: CASRPEAGSGPGELFF
j_call: TRBJ2-1; v_call: TRBV30; d_call: .; cdr3_aa: CAWSPSVGKQFF
j_call: TRBJ1-1; v_call: TRBV28; d_call: .; cdr3_aa: CASNEGRVTEAFF
j_call: TRBJ2-7; v_call: TRBV28; d_call: TRBD2; cdr3_aa: CASSLTSGRGLAYEQYF
j_call: TRBJ2-7; v_call: TRBV6-1; d_call: TRBD2; cdr3_aa: CASSEGSGGFYEQYF
j_call: TRBJ2-1; v_call: TRBV6-5; d_call: .; cdr3_aa: CASSYFGGNEQFF
j_call: TRBJ2-1; v_call: TRBV2; d_call: .; cdr3_aa: CASSLQGMFGNEQFF
j_call: TRBJ1-1; v_call: TRBV7-9; d_call: .; cdr3_aa: CASSSDRKNTEAFF
j_call: TRBJ2-2; v_call: TRBV28; d_call: .; cdr3_aa: CASRRDRRLTGELFF
j_call: TRBJ1-5; v_call: TRBV27; d_call: .; cdr3_aa: CASSLLWDQPQHF
j_call: TRBJ2-7; v_call: TRBV11-3; d_call: TRBD2; cdr3_aa: CASSRPRLAGRSYEQYF
j_call: TRBJ1-4; v_call: TRBV9; d_call: .; cdr3_aa: CASSVGWGANEKLFF
j_call: TRBJ2-5; v_call: TRBV19; d_call: .; cdr3_aa: CASSPGGRATKEETQYF
j_call: TRBJ1-5; v_call: TRBV15; d_call: .; cdr3_aa: CATSRDFVGGSSPQHF
j_call: TRBJ2-1; v_call: TRBV14; d_call: TRBD2; cdr3_aa: CASKLAGVYNEQFF
j_call: TRBJ1-2; v_call: TRBV28; d_call: .; cdr3_aa: CASKGWEEGIRDGYTF
j_call: TRBJ2-5; v_call: TRBV21-1; d_call: .; cdr3_aa: CASSPRPGLAGKASKETQYF
j_call: TRBJ1-6; v_call: TRBV2; d_call: .; cdr3_aa: CASSEGTAIYSPLHF
j_call: TRBJ2-1; v_call: TRBV29-1; d_call: TRBD2; cdr3_aa: CSVQASGSATYNEQFF
j_call: TRBJ1-5; v_call: TRBV28; d_call: .; cdr3_aa: CASRSPRNGGNQPQHF
j_call: TRBJ2-7; v_call: TRBV30; d_call: .; cdr3_aa: CAWSSKGIPKGEQYF
j_call: TRBJ1-2; v_call: TRBV20-1; d_call: .; cdr3_aa: CSASHYGYTF
j_call: TRBJ2-7; v_call: TRBV5-1; d_call: TRBD1; cdr3_aa: CASSLGQGLDEQYF
j_call: TRBJ2-3; v_call: TRBV4-2; d_call: .; cdr3_aa: CASSQDRGNTDTQYF
j_call: .; v_call: TRBV6-1; d_call: TRBD1; cdr3_aa: CASSEGTGGYEQYF
j_call: TRBJ2-7; v_call: TRBV5-4; d_call: TRBD2; cdr3_aa: CASSMGLAGLSYEQYF
j_call: TRBJ1-1; v_call: TRBV5-1; d_call: .; cdr3_aa: CASSLQATNTEAFF
j_call: TRBJ2-4; v_call: TRBV30; d_call: TRBD1; cdr3_aa: CAWSVDRGNIQYF
j_call: TRBJ2-5; v_call: TRBV7-8; d_call: .; cdr3_aa: CASSLARRVFETQYF
j_call: TRBJ2-3; v_call: TRBV5-1; d_call: .; cdr3_aa: CASSFGQATQYF
j_call: TRBJ1-5; v_call: TRBV6-6; d_call: .; cdr3_aa: CASSYRGESQPQHF
j_call: TRBJ1-1; v_call: TRBV6-5; d_call: .; cdr3_aa: CASSYAALPMNTEAFF
j_call: TRBJ2-5; v_call: TRBV7-9; d_call: .; cdr3_aa: CASTPREIGTQYF
j_call: TRBJ2-4; v_call: TRBV18; d_call: .; cdr3_aa: CASSGGGAKNIQYF
j_call: TRBJ1-3; v_call: TRBV9; d_call: TRBD1; cdr3_aa: CASSGTGDGNTIYF
j_call: TRBJ2-5; v_call: TRBV6-1; d_call: .; cdr3_aa: CASSVGGRRMETQYF
j_call: TRBJ1-2; v_call: TRBV5-4; d_call: .; cdr3_aa: CASSIGVQDYGYTF
j_call: TRBJ2-7; v_call: TRBV30; d_call: TRBD1; cdr3_aa: CAWSVGTGGYEQYF
j_call: TRBJ2-1; v_call: TRBV7-2; d_call: TRBD1; cdr3_aa: CASSFRQGSEQFF
j_call: TRBJ1-2; v_call: TRBV2; d_call: .; cdr3_aa: CASSERPGGYTF
j_call: TRBJ2-2; v_call: TRBV7-3; d_call: TRBD2; cdr3_aa: CASSPRTSGDTGELFF
j_call: TRBJ1-2; v_call: TRBV5-4; d_call: .; cdr3_aa: CASSPRTGKTGGYTF